The T cell receptor (beta chain) under discussion was sequenced for a study of identical twins. As for this clonotype: Antigen specificity is unknown.

Study-level results: Abundant beta clonotypes from cord blood bore fewer insertions; memory repertoires lacked this pattern.

MiXCR, run by TCRdb on the 5' RACE reads, gives a single entry per CDR3 protein. The table records some 730,000 distinct CDR3 sequences, 15% to 20% of them present only once. The sample also formed part of further work on T cells expressing NK-cell markers. From that second work: The TCR beta repertoires were obtained from sorted CD3+CD56+NKG2C+, CD3+CD56+NKG2C- and CD3+CD56-NKG2C+ T cells. The CD3+CD56-NKG2C+ fraction of a handful of donors was likewise dominated by these clonotypes.

This receptor was taken from a woman between 18 and 29 years old in good health. The sequenced material came from PBMCs.

CDR3 sequence: CASSLAPKSYEQYF. For the CDR3, the DNA is TGTGCCAGCAGTTTAGCGCCCAAGTCCTACGAGCAGTACTTC. The chain employs TRBV12-3 or TRBV12-4 and TRBJ2-7; D is ambiguous. CDR3 length: 14 amino acids. V was trimmed by 0 bases and J by 1 base, leaving 7 bases between them.